This entry is about one T cell receptor (beta chain). The entry originates in a study of shared clonotypes between healthy human individuals. Produced via immunoSEQ multiplex PCR; TCRdb's table is partial and in-frame only. In the table there are about 1 million clones, around 76% of which are singletons. The source material was memory CD4+ T cells sorted from blood. Subset defined: CD45RA-negative fraction. The TCR originated in a man aged 18-30 years in good health.

This chain's CDR3 is CASSQSQGHLHRGGIGSGANVLTF. For the CDR3, the DNA is TGCGCCAGCAGTCAATCCCAGGGCCACCTCCACCGCGGGGGCATCGGCTCTGGGGCCAACGTCCTGACTTTC. The V call is TRBV23-1, the J call TRBJ2-6, with a possible D match to TRBD2 (7 bases). TRBV23-1 is an ORF; its function is uncertain. This CDR3 region has 24 residues. V shed 0 bases and J shed 0 bases, with 30 bases lying between them.